This is a list of T cell receptor beta chains from one sample in a study of Ad26.COV2.S vaccination and SARS-CoV-2 variants. Method: immunoSEQ multiplex PCR; TCRdb's copy keeps in-frame clones and lacks some. The table has some 410,000 clones, about nine tenths seen once. The sample was peripheral blood, taken in a trial of Ad26.COV2.S vaccine versus placebo. All receptors derive from a person aged 18 to 65 who received the Ad26.COV2.S COVID-19 vaccine or a placebo. CDR3s include the opening cysteine and the closing phenylalanine or tryptophan. The D gene is left open where the match is weak. Where a row states a size, it is once, few, many or the class of an expanded clone; other rows omit it.

size	D	V	J	CDR3
.	TRBD2	TRBV7-9	TRBJ2-5	CASSLTERGGPRETQYF
.	.	TRBV6-5	TRBJ1-6	CASSPRGARNSPLHF
.	.	TRBV4-3	TRBJ1-2	CASSQVADNYGYTF
.	TRBD1	TRBV9	TRBJ1-6	CASSEGQGRENSPLHF
once	TRBD1	TRBV19	TRBJ1-1	CASRSPGTGGPQAFF
.	.	TRBV7-9	TRBJ1-6	CASSHRKGSGNNSPLHF
.	.	TRBV7-9	TRBJ2-3	CASSLVSPGRRGDTQYF
.	.	TRBV9	TRBJ2-7	CASSVLGEGYEQYF
.	.	TRBV5-5	TRBJ1-2	CASSLENLSYGYTF
once	.	TRBV28	TRBJ1-4	CASSSFGASNEKLFF
.	.	TRBV9	TRBJ1-1	CASSPGSLAEAFF